The present entry profiles one TCR beta chain with its context. This specimen belongs to a study of blood T cell repertoires in COVID-19. Turning to the study itself: Sites in the United States, Italy and Spain provided acute and convalescent COVID-19 samples. PBMCs, B-cell-depleted T cells, or T cells provided the cDNA or gDNA that made up the material.

Study processing details: Estimation of nucleated cell counts was performed using reference gene primer amplification. The assay was immunoSEQ multiplex PCR, and TCRdb's table has in-frame clones only and misses some. V, J and clone size reflect that table, while D and trimming were determined from the DNA. The sample records 190,000 or so clones, roughly 73% being singletons. This clonotype originated in a woman of 80 years or more with active or convalescent COVID-19. The sequenced sample was peripheral blood.

Written as DNA, the CDR3 is TGTGCCAGCAGCTTCACGGGACAGGGGTATGGTGGCTACACCTTC. Protein: CASSFTGQGYGGYTF. The chain is built from TRBV7-2 and TRBJ1-2; 10 bases map to TRBD1. The CDR3 runs to 15 residues. The junction had 8 bases not matched to a gene; V was cut back by 3 bases and J by 7 bases. Germline V gene data show CDR1 as SGHTA and CDR2 as FQGNSA.